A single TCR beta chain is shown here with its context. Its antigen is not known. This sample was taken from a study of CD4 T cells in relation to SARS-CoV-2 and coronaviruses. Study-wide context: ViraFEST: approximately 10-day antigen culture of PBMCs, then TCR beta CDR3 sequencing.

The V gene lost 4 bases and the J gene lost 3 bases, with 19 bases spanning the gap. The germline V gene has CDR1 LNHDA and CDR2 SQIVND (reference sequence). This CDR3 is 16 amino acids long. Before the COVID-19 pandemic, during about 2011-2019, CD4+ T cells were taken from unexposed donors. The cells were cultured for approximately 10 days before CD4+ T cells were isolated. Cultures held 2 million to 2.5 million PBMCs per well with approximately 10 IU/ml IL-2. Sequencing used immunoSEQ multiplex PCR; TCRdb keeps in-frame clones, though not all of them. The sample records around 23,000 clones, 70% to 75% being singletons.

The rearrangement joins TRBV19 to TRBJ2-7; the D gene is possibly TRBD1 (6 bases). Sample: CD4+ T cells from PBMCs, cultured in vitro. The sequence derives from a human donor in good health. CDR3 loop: CASSRGGRDGHYEQYF. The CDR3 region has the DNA TGTGCCAGTAGTAGAGGGGGTCGGGACGGCCACTACGAGCAGTACTTC.